This T cell receptor beta chain was documented in a study of T cells in Graves' hyperthyroidism and ophthalmopathy. Study-level findings and limits: Blood also showed most of the thyroid clonotypes that were expanded above 0.001.

RNA transcripts gave rise to amplified TCR beta CDR3 regions. Using the HTBI primer set, a first-round RT-PCR was run on the TCR CDR3. TCRdb used MiXCR to reprocess the multiplex PCR reads, holding one entry per CDR3 protein. The table records approximately 490,000 distinct CDR3 sequences, around a fifth of them present only once. From germline, CDR1 is MNHEY and CDR2 SVGEGT. The V segment lost 2 bases and the J segment 8 bases; nucleotides outside the gene matches: 11. The CDR3 runs to 16 residues. The table lists this clonotype with a few counts. Its antigen is unknown. Every diagnosis used clinical symptoms, serum thyroxine and TRAb, thyroid ultrasound and orbital computed tomography. Fresh peripheral blood, approximately 10 ml, yielded the PBMCs.

Source material: blood. The V call is TRBV6-2 or TRBV6-3, the J call TRBJ2-1; 8 nucleotides match TRBD2. The origin of this receptor is a woman in her seventies with Graves' ophthalmopathy. In DNA, the CDR3 is TGTGCCAGCAGTTACCCCAGCGGGAGAGGCCATCATGAGCAGTTCTTC. This sequence encodes CASSYPSGRGHHEQFF.